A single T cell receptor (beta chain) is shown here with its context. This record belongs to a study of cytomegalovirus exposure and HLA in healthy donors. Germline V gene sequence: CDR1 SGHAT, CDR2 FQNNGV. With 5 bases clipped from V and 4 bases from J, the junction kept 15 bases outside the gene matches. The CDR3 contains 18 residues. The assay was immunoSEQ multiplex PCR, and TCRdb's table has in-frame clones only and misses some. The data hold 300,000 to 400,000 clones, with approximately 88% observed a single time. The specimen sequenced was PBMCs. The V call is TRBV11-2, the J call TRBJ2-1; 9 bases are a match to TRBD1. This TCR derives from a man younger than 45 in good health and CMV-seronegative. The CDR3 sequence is CASSPFPRQGGGYNEQFF. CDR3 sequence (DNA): TGTGCCAGCAGCCCCTTCCCCCGACAGGGGGGTGGGTACAATGAGCAGTTCTTC.